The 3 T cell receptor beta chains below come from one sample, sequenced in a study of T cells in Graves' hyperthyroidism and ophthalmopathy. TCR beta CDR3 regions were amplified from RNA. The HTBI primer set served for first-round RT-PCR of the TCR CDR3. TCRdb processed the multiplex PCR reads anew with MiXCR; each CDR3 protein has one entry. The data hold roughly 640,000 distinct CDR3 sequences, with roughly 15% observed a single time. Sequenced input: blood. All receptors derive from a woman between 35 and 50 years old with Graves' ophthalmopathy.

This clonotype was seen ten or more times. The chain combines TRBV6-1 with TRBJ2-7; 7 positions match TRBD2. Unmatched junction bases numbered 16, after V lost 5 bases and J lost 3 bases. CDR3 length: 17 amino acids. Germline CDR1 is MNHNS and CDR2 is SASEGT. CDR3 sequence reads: CASSRDYFSGPDYEQYF. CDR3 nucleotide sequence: TGTGCCAGCAGTCGGGACTACTTCTCGGGGCCGGACTACGAGCAGTACTTC.

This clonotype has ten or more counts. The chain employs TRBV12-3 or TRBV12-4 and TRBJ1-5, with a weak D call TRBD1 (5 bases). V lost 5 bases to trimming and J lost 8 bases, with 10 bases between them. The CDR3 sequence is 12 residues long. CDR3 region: CASSPRGEPQHF. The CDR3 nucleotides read TGTGCCAGCAGTCCTCGGGGGGAGCCCCAGCATTTT.

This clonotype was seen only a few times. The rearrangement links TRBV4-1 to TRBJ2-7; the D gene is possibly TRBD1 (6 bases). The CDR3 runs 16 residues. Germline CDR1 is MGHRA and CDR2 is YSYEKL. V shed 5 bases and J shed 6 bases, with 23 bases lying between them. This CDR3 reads CASSTPPGQRPTEQYF. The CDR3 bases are TGCGCCAGCAGCACTCCCCCGGGACAAAGACCTACCGAGCAGTACTTC.